This entry lists 26 T cell receptor beta chains sequenced from one sample in a study of glioma-infiltrating T cells. Amplification of TCR alpha and beta CDR3 regions from RNA used iRepertoire nested multiplex PCR. A single record per CDR3 protein comes from TCRdb applying MiXCR to the multiplex PCR reads. The sample records under 150,000 distinct CDR3 sequences, about 25% being singletons. The sequencing input was glioma tissue, nonneoplastic brain tissue, or PBMCs (not recorded which). All receptors derive from a human donor with low-grade glioma or glioblastoma, undergoing nonglioma brain surgery, or in good health (not recorded which).

This clonotype showed up just once. An end of the junction does not agree with germline; a read error may underlie this. This chain uses TRBV6-9 with TRBJ1-6, with TRBD1 matching 8 bases. The germline V gene encodes CDR1 MNHGY and CDR2 SVAAGI. The CDR3 covers 16 residues. The CDR3 DNA is TGTGCCGGCAGTTACGGGGACAGGATATATAATTCACCCCTCCACTTT. Translated: CAGSYGDRIYNSPLHF.

This clonotype was picked up a small number of times. The V call is TRBV6-6, the J call TRBJ2-3; TRBD2 agrees at 14 bases. Per germline, CDR1 MNHNY and CDR2 SVGAGI (reference sequence). With 2 bases clipped from V and 9 bases from J, the junction kept 4 bases outside the gene matches. There are 15 residues in the CDR3. CDR3 amino acids: CASSYQGLAGGTQYF. The CDR3 DNA sequence: TGTGCCAGCAGTTACCAAGGACTAGCGGGGGGCACGCAGTATTTT.

Ten or more counts support this clonotype. The chain's CDR3 is CASSHPPGRVADTQYF. The DNA of the CDR3 is TGTGCCAGCAGTCATCCGCCCGGGAGGGTCGCAGATACGCAGTATTTT. This sequence joins TRBV6-2 or TRBV6-3 and TRBJ2-3, with 8 bases identical to TRBD2. CDR1 and CDR2 from the germline V gene are MNHEY and SVGEGT. The CDR3 has 16 amino acids. V dropped 5 bases and J dropped 4; count of bases not matched to a gene: 11.

The chain couples TRBV28 to TRBJ1-2; weak D call: TRBD1 (5 bases). The CDR3 runs to 15 residues. Trimming cost V 2 bases and J 8 bases, with 18 bases left between them. Germline lookup yields CDR1 MDHEN and CDR2 SYDVKM. As DNA, the CDR3 is TGTGCCAGCAGTTTACTGACAGCGAATCCAGAGGGCTACACCTTC. Residues: CASSLLTANPEGYTF.

V and J are TRBV5-1 and TRBJ1-6; no clear D gene. The CDR3 spans 14 residues. Trimming cost V 6 bases and J 5 bases, with 12 bases left between them. CDR1 and CDR2 from the germline V gene are SGHRS and YFSETQ. The CDR3 here is CASTTLKHNSPLHF. As DNA, the CDR3 is TGCGCCAGCACTACACTGAAGCATAATTCACCCCTCCACTTT.

This chain connects TRBV5-5 to TRBJ1-3; tentatively, D is TRBD1 (6 bases). This CDR3 has 15 residues. CDR1 is SGHKS, CDR2 YYEKEE, per germline (reference sequence). Between the trimmed V and J ends, which lost 0 bases and 2 bases, there was a span of 9 bases. CDR3 residues: CASSLAPGAGNTIYF. As DNA, the CDR3 is TGTGCCAGCAGCTTGGCCCCAGGGGCTGGAAACACCATATATTTT.

The sample holds a few counts of this clonotype. The chain has TRBV27 and TRBJ2-5; TRBD1 matches 9 bases. In germline, CDR1 is MNHEY, CDR2 SMNVEV (reference sequence). The ends lost 4 bases at V and 1 base at J; junction bases unmatched: 7. This CDR3 has 16 amino acids. CDR3 residues: CASSSGTGSPQETQYF. The CDR3 DNA sequence: TGTGCCAGCAGTTCCGGGACAGGGAGTCCCCAAGAGACCCAGTACTTC.

There are many counts of this clonotype. V and J are TRBV6-1 and TRBJ1-1; no clear D gene. This CDR3 has 8 amino acids. The V end lost 8 bases, the J end lost 11 bases, and 6 bases lay between the germline ends. CDR1 is MNHNS, CDR2 SASEGT, per germline. CDR3 sequence reads: CASFMAFF. Written as DNA, the CDR3 is TGTGCCAGCTTTATGGCTTTCTTT.

Only a few counts were recorded for this clonotype. The V call is TRBV7-9, the J call TRBJ2-2; the D is unclear. The germline V gene has CDR1 SEHNR and CDR2 FQNEAQ (reference sequence). V lost 5 bases and J lost 1, with 11 bases in between. The CDR3 has 15 residues. In DNA form, the CDR3 reads TGTGCCAGCAGCGCACCGATAGGGAACACCGGGGAGCTGTTTTTT. It is translated as CASSAPIGNTGELFF.

On this clonotype itself: This may be a read error: a much more frequent sequence differs by one nucleotide. This chain uses TRBV7-2 with TRBJ2-3; D is perhaps TRBD2 (5 bases). The CDR3 consists of 14 residues. Trimming took 4 bases from V and 5 from J, leaving 13 bases between them. Germline V gives CDR1 SGHTA, CDR2 FQGNSA. CDR3 bases: TGTGCCAGCAGCTCCCCCATCGGGGAAGATACGCAGTATTTT. Translating it yields CASSSPIGEDTQYF.

This clonotype was picked up many times. The J gene is TRBJ1-1, the V gene TRBV20-1, with 12 positions matching TRBD1. V gave up 6 bases and J gave up 3 bases; unmatched junction bases: 5. This CDR3 has 14 residues. CDR1 DFQATT and CDR2 SNEGSKA come from the germline V gene (reference sequence). Here the CDR3 DNA reads TGCAGTGCGGGACAGGGGGCGAAGGACACTGAAGCTTTCTTT. Residues: CSAGQGAKDTEAFF.

This clonotype is a singleton in its sample. V is TRBV16 and J is TRBJ2-3; D ambiguous. This CDR3 comprises 14 residues. CDR1 is KGHSY and CDR2 is FQNENV in the germline V gene. V lost 0 bases and J lost 6, with 10 bases in between. The CDR3 nucleotides are TGTGCCAGCAGCCAATCGACAAAAGGGGATACGCAGTATTTT. This translates into CASSQSTKGDTQYF.

This clonotype was seen repeatedly, ten times or more. This chain uses TRBV20-1 with TRBJ1-1; 7 nucleotides match TRBD1. The CDR3 consists of 12 residues. V lost 5 bases to trimming and J lost 6 bases; unmatched junction nucleotides: 6. Germline assignment: CDR1 DFQATT and CDR2 SNEGSKA (reference sequence). CDR3 residues: CSAQTGDPEAFF. CDR3 sequence (DNA): TGCAGTGCTCAAACAGGGGACCCTGAAGCTTTCTTT.

This clonotype was picked up a small number of times. The chain joins TRBV19 to TRBJ2-1; TRBD1 agrees at 8 bases. With 4 bases clipped from V and 7 bases from J, the junction kept 6 bases outside the gene matches. This CDR3 has 14 amino acids. The germline V gene encodes CDR1 LNHDA and CDR2 SQIVND (reference sequence). The CDR3 DNA follows: TGTGCCAGTAGTACGGACAGGGCTGGAAATGAGCAGTTCTTC. Residues: CASSTDRAGNEQFF.

Remarks on this clonotype: This could be a read error, since a much larger clone is one nucleotide away. Since no conserved phenylalanine or tryptophan closes the CDR3, a read error is the likely cause. V is TRBV2 and J is TRBJ2-5; D is perhaps TRBD2 (5 bases). Germline V gene lookup returns CDR1 SNHLY and CDR2 FYNNEI. V was shortened by 7 bases and J by 2 bases, with 11 bases between the two germline ends. The CDR3 covers 13 residues. CDR3 sequence (DNA): TGTGCCAGCAATCGACTAAGGCAAGAGACCCAGTACTTA. Amino acid sequence: CASNRLRQETQYL.

The chain combines TRBV19 with TRBJ1-1, with TRBD1 as a possible D gene (6 bases). Per the germline V gene, CDR1 is LNHDA and CDR2 is SQIVND (reference sequence). The CDR3 contains 11 residues. Trimming shortened V by 8 bases and J by 6 bases, and 10 bases separated the two germline ends. CDR3 in DNA: TGTGCCAGTTCGGACAGTCCTGAAGCTTTCTTT. Translating gives CASSDSPEAFF.

This chain links TRBV6-2 or TRBV6-3 with TRBJ2-3; 9 bases agree with TRBD2. Trimming cost V 5 bases and J 0 bases; bases outside gene matches: 6. Germline loops: CDR1 MNHEY, CDR2 SVGEGT. CDR3 length: 16 residues. DNA of the CDR3: TGTGCCAGCAGTGACGAAAGCGGGGGGAGCACAGATACGCAGTATTTT. This sequence encodes CASSDESGGSTDTQYF.

The V and J genes are TRBV19 and TRBJ2-3; 8 nucleotides align to TRBD1. The V and J ends lost 4 bases and 10 bases, in that order; junction bases with no gene match: 16. This CDR3 comprises 16 residues. Per germline, CDR1 LNHDA and CDR2 SQIVND (reference sequence). The CDR3 coding sequence is TGTGCCAGTAGTAAGGGGACAGGTAGACGGGTGACGTCGCAGTATTTT. It codes for CASSKGTGRRVTSQYF.

There are many counts of this clonotype. The J gene is TRBJ2-5, the V gene TRBV28; 10 bases are a match to TRBD2. Germline CDR1 and CDR2: MDHEN and SYDVKM. Trimming cost V 5 bases and J 4 bases; bases outside gene matches: 7. The CDR3 sequence is 15 residues long. The CDR3 coding sequence is TGTGCCAGCAGTCCTGCTAGCGGGGGTGGAGAGACCCAGTACTTC. This gives the protein CASSPASGGGETQYF.

The chain combines TRBV4-2 with TRBJ2-2; 11 nucleotides match TRBD2. Per germline, CDR1 LGHNA and CDR2 YNFKEQ. J gave up 4 bases and V 4 bases, and 11 bases lay outside the gene matches. CDR3 length equals 18 residues. The CDR3 DNA is TGTGCCAGCAGCCCTGATGGTAGCGGGGGGGCAGGCACCGGGGAGCTGTTTTTT. It yields the protein CASSPDGSGGAGTGELFF.

V is TRBV20-1 and J is TRBJ2-5, with 16 positions matching TRBD2. The CDR3 has 16 amino acids. Germline loops: CDR1 DFQATT, CDR2 SNEGSKA (reference sequence). Trimming at V came to 2 bases and at J to 5 bases, leaving 5 bases not matched to a gene. The CDR3 reads CSARSGTSGGAETQYF. CDR3 DNA: TGCAGTGCTAGATCTGGGACTAGCGGGGGGGCGGAGACCCAGTACTTC.

On this clonotype: Sequence at one end of the junction differs from germline and may be a read error. Written as DNA, the CDR3 is TGTGCCAGCACCTGGGACGTTAGCAATCACCCCCAGCATTTT. Encoded protein: CASTWDVSNHPQHF. The chain links TRBV5-8 to TRBJ1-5; maybe TRBD1 (5 bases). Germline CDR1 and CDR2: SGHTS and YDEGEE. The CDR3 is 14 amino acids.

V and J are TRBV2 and TRBJ1-5, with a possible D match to TRBD1 (6 bases). The V end was cut by 6 bases, the J end by 0 bases, with 9 bases between. The CDR3 covers 14 residues. Germline CDR1 is SNHLY and CDR2 is FYNNEI. In DNA, the CDR3 is TGTGCCAGCAGAGGGGACACTAGCAATCAGCCCCAGCATTTT. This encodes CASRGDTSNQPQHF.

V is TRBV12-3 or TRBV12-4 and J is TRBJ2-5, with D perhaps matching TRBD2 (5 bases). Trimming shortened V by 3 bases and J by 1 base, and 12 bases separated the two germline ends. This CDR3 contains 15 residues. The CDR3 nucleotides read TGTGCCAGCAGTTTGCAAGAGGGCCCCCAAGAGACCCAGTACTTC. Residues: CASSLQEGPQETQYF.

This chain connects TRBV3-1 to TRBJ1-1; D possibly corresponds to TRBD1 (6 bases). The germline CDR1 and CDR2 sequences are LGHDT and YNNKEL (reference sequence). V was pared by 2 bases and J by 10 bases, with 11 bases between. This CDR3 contains 12 residues. CDR3 coding DNA: TGTGCCAGCAGCCAATCAAGGGGGGGAGCTTTCTTT. It encodes CASSQSRGGAFF.

The genes are TRBV2 and TRBJ1-1, with D unclear. CDR3 size: 13 residues. Germline V gene lookup returns CDR1 SNHLY and CDR2 FYNNEI. Trimming removed 6 bases at V and 1 base at J, with 9 bases between. CDR3 DNA: TGTGCCAGCAGCGCCCCTTCGAACACTGAAGCTTTCTTT. Amino acid sequence: CASSAPSNTEAFF.